This is a list of T cell receptor beta chains from one sample in a study of shared clonotypes between healthy human individuals. Sequencing was performed with immunoSEQ multiplex PCR; in TCRdb, only in-frame clones are kept and a portion is missing. The table has hundreds of thousands of clones, less than 96% seen once; the top ten hold 0.06%. The sequenced material came from naive CD4+ T cells sorted from blood. The receptors come from a woman under 40 in good health. Both conserved end residues are part of each CDR3. The D gene is left open where the match is weak.

J | V | D | CDR3
TRBJ2-3 | TRBV28 | TRBD1 | CASSSTQGAASTDTQYF
TRBJ2-2 | TRBV18 | NA | CASSPFSKRAGELFF
TRBJ2-2 | TRBV19 | NA | CASTTGGTGELFF
TRBJ1-3 | TRBV5-4 | NA | CASSLGPGTAGNTIYF
TRBJ2-2 | TRBV29-1 | NA | CSGGWVVANTGELFF
TRBJ2-5 | TRBV27 | TRBD1 | CASSSDRGQETQYF
TRBJ1-5 | TRBV19 | NA | CASSRKPGEPQHF
TRBJ2-7 | TRBV18 | TRBD1 | CASTKTGKSSYEQYF
TRBJ1-2 | TRBV30 | NA | CAWSVRVGPIYGYTF
TRBJ2-7 | TRBV6-5 | NA | CASSPLTESSYEQYF
TRBJ2-4 | TRBV4-1 | TRBD2 | CASSQPTKGTSGGNIQYF
TRBJ2-1 | TRBV30 | TRBD2 | CAWSTRLANEQFF
TRBJ2-2 | TRBV5-1 | TRBD2 | CASSFREGGTGELFF
TRBJ1-2 | TRBV15 | NA | CATSRDPGTNYGYTF
TRBJ2-3 | TRBV10-3 | NA | CAIGADSGTDTQYF
TRBJ2-7 | TRBV7-2 | TRBD2 | CASSLAGGPSYEQYF
TRBJ1-1 | TRBV29-1 | NA | CSVADDKAFF
TRBJ2-4 | TRBV27 | TRBD2 | CASSRGSSDIQYF
TRBJ2-7 | TRBV4-2 | TRBD1 | CASSQEAGGGYEQYF
TRBJ1-2 | TRBV15 | NA | CATSRVDGNSESTF
TRBJ2-7 | TRBV10-3 | TRBD1 | CAISDSKGGTEQYF
TRBJ2-3 | TRBV28 | NA | CASSLRDTDTQYF
TRBJ1-2 | TRBV30 | NA | CAWSVPGYGYTF
TRBJ2-1 | TRBV5-1 | NA | CASSLEAHEQFF
TRBJ1-1 | TRBV20-1 | NA | CSAPNTEAFF
TRBJ1-2 | TRBV15 | TRBD1 | CATSRQGAFGYTF
TRBJ2-7 | TRBV4-1 | NA | CASSQAIPSRETGGEQYF
TRBJ1-5 | TRBV5-1 | NA | CASSLDSSNQPQHF
NA | TRBV2 | NA | CASIKSSYEQYF
TRBJ1-2 | TRBV6-5 | NA | CASSSTLGHKYGYTF
NA | TRBV10-3 | NA | CAISEPTTVYEQYF
TRBJ1-1 | TRBV10-3 | NA | CAIRGRERDTEAFF
TRBJ2-7 | TRBV18 | TRBD2 | CASSPPSGTYEQYF
TRBJ2-7 | TRBV5-1 | TRBD2 | CASKSESGREYEQYF
TRBJ2-5 | TRBV5-8 | NA | CASSYDRTPETQYF
TRBJ2-5 | TRBV7-6 | NA | CASSLGGGATEETQYF
TRBJ1-4 | TRBV18 | NA | CASSPVKNNEKLFF
TRBJ1-2 | TRBV6-6 | TRBD1 | CASRPDREYGYTF
TRBJ2-7 | TRBV2 | TRBD2 | CASRGTSGRARSYEQYF
TRBJ2-1 | TRBV5-6 | NA | CASSSGRGNEQFF
TRBJ1-1 | TRBV6-1 | TRBD1 | CASSVGQGNTEAFF
TRBJ2-1 | TRBV28 | NA | CASSSSTPTMQFF
TRBJ2-5 | TRBV5-6 | TRBD2 | CASSSDTSGQETQYF
TRBJ2-7 | TRBV9 | TRBD2 | CASSVGVGAGDSHEQYF
TRBJ2-7 | TRBV5-6 | TRBD2 | CASSLARASGVYEQYF
TRBJ2-7 | TRBV28 | TRBD1 | CASSLGDRVRVGSYEQYF
TRBJ2-5 | TRBV4-1 | TRBD2 | CASSQDGTGGETQYF
TRBJ1-2 | TRBV7-9 | TRBD1 | CASSRYINRGQDGYTF
TRBJ2-3 | TRBV6-5 | NA | CASSYSDVSTDTQYF